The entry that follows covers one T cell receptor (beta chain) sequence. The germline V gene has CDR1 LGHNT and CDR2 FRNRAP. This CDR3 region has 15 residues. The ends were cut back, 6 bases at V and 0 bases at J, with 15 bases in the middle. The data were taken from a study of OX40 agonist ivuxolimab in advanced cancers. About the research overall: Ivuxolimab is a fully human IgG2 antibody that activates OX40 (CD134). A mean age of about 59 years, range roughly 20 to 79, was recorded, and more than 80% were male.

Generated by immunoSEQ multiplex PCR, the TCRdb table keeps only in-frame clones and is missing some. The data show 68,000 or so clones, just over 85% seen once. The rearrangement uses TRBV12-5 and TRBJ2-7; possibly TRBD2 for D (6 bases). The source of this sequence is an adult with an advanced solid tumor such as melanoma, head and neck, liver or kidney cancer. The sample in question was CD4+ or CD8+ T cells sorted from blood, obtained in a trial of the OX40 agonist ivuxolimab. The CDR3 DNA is TGTGCTAGTGGACCATCTAGCGCTTTCTCCTACGAGCAGTACTTC. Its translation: CASGPSSAFSYEQYF.